This TCR beta chain was sequenced in a study of regulatory T cells in long-lasting Graves disease (dated by TCRdb to the early 2020s). Study-level background: Persistent Graves' disease was defined as persistently positive TSH receptor autoantibodies together with antithyroid drug treatment for over 5 years. Persistent Graves' disease patients were compared with newly diagnosed Graves' disease patients by peripheral blood TCR sequencing and RNA sequencing. The study took place in China and was registered as a clinical trial. TCR sequencing covered around 13 persistent and around 20 newly diagnosed Graves' disease patients, about 35 samples in total. Antithyroid drugs had been taken for approximately ten years on average by persistent Graves' disease patients in the clinical cohort. Points the paper makes about the study in general: Persistent patients shared more public clonotypes among themselves (fewer than 3,000) than newly diagnosed patients did (approximately 900). Only peripheral blood was studied, because thyroid tissue, the primary lesion, was inaccessible. Persistent Graves' disease patients showed lower TCR Shannon entropy and fewer highly expanded clones than newly diagnosed patients, suggesting clonal expansion. Only the TCR beta chain was sequenced and analyzed. TRBV28, TRBJ1-2 and TRBJ2-5 were preferentially used in persistent disease, while TRBV20-1 and TRBJ2-1 were favored in newly diagnosed disease. The authors acknowledged the small sample size as a limitation that may reduce accuracy.

V loses 4 bases of germline sequence and J loses 6 bases, and the interval between the two ends is 12 bases. In the germline V gene, CDR1 corresponds to SGHAT and CDR2 to FQNNGV. The CDR3, from cysteine to phenylalanine, totals 13 residues. The DNA shown is the 39-base CDR3, in frame from base 1. This clonotype was seen ten or more times. It has no known antigen specificity. No much larger clone is present one base from it, and per-base qualities are unavailable. Reading the label with the study, this specimen's time point is: persistent/refractory GD, antithyroid drugs over 5 years with positive TRAb. For both TCR sequencing and RNA sequencing, RNA was extracted from PBMCs in TRIzol. The diagnosis of Graves' disease was made according to American Thyroid Association guidelines. Patients were recruited from an endocrinology department in Xi'an, China. Each patient gave approximately 10 milliliters of peripheral blood, collected in an EDTA anticoagulant tube. Ficoll Paque Plus density gradient separation was used to isolate PBMCs, and no further T cell sorting was done. An Agilent 2100 Bioanalyzer and agarose gel were used to check RNA quality, and a NanoDrop 2000 was used to measure RNA concentration.

Receptors were amplified or captured by multiplex PCR. These reads were obtained on an Illumina HiSeq 4000. To build TCR beta libraries, CDR3 regions were amplified by Arm-PCR using iRepertoire HTBI primers. Gel purification was performed on PCR products prior to sequencing. The original methods were these. Gene usage analysis of CDR3 amino acid clonotypes used the roughly 60 TRBV and more than 13 TRBJ segments found across samples. COPE and FqMerger were used to merge the filtered high-quality paired reads into contigs. BLAST was used to align contigs to IMGT TRBV, TRBD and TRBJ reference genes, with CDR3 defined following IMGT. Highly expanded clones were defined as clonotypes with a frequency above 0.1%. Shannon entropy was used to measure repertoire diversity, and the Gini coefficient was used to measure V-J evenness. Public clonotypes were defined as clonotypes shared by more than one individual. The public reads were reprocessed in TCRdb via fastp at Q25 and MiXCR, keeping in-frame beta chains. Duplicate CDR3 protein sequences are folded into a single record with the most common DNA and genes. The authors' filters were not applied to this entry. This sample holds some 450,000 distinct CDR3 sequences; less than 25% were observed only once. The ten largest clonotypes hold 26% of the sample.

The starting material was peripheral blood mononuclear cells (PBMCs), obtained when the disease was refractory, from a patient treated with antithyroid drugs. This TCR derives from a female donor with Graves disease. The chain is assembled from TRBV11-2 and TRBJ2-5; the D gene cannot be resolved beyond TRBD1 or TRBD2, each matching 5 bases. The CDR3 reads as follows: CASSSYPGQTQYF. The sequenced DNA is TGTGCCAGCAGCTCTTATCCGGGGCAGACCCAGTACTTC. Reference TRBV11-2 and TRBJ2-5 proteins supply the regions before and after the CDR3; the full variable domain is: EAGVAQSPRYKIIEKRQSVAFWCNPISGHATLYWYQQILGQGPKLLIQFQNNGVVDDSQLPKDRFSAERLKGVDSTLKIQPAKLEDSAVYLCASSSYPGQTQYFGPGTRLLVL.